This TCR beta chain was captured by sequencing in a study of control samples from healthy donors and cancer patients (dated by TCRdb to the early 2020s). A distance of 10 bases separates the germline ends of V and J, which lose 1 base and 4 bases respectively. The CDR3 starts with the cysteine, ends with the phenylalanine, and has 14 residues. The entry retains the CDR3 DNA only, 42 bases that are in frame from base 1. Looking up the germline V gene yields CDR1 SGHAT and CDR2 FQNNGV. With regard to this clone: No antigen is known for it. Base qualities were left out, and no much larger clone turns up one base away.

Libraries were built with the immunoSEQ multiplex PCR assay. The source is immuneACCESS, and TCRdb retained only in-frame sequences with V and J called. Part of the clones is not carried over; for the studies checked, unresolved V genes explain less than half of this, and the remainder is unexplained. Recorded for this sample are just over 150,000 clones; roughly 90% of them occurred a single time. The ten largest clones take up 12% of the sample. The sequenced sample was blood. This TCR was recovered from a man aged 25 to 45 in good health. The V and J segments used are TRBV11-2 and TRBJ2-5, with a tentative D gene TRBD2 over 5 matching bases. The CDR3 reads CASSLVLEGETQYF. The DNA is as follows: TGTGCCAGCAGCTTAGTGCTCGAGGGAGAGACCCAGTACTTC.